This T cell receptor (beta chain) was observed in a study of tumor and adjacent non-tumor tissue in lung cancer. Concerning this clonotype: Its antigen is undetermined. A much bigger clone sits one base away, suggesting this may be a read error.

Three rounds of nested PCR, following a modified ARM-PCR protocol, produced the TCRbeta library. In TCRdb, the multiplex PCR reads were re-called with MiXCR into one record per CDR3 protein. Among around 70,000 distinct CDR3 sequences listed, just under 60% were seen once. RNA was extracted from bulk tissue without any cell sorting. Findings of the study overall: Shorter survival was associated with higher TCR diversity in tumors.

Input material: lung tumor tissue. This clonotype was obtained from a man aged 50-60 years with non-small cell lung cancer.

The DNA of the CDR3 is TGTGCCAACAGGGTCTGGGGCACAGATACGCAGTATTTT. Its translation: CANRVWGTDTQYF. The genes are TRBV5-6 and TRBJ2-3, with D perhaps matching TRBD1 (6 bases). The germline gives CDR1 SGHDT, CDR2 YYEEEE. V gave up 9 bases and J gave up 1 base, with 12 bases separating them. CDR3 length: 13 amino acids.